This T cell receptor beta chain was recovered during a study of T cells in Graves' hyperthyroidism and ophthalmopathy. Any patient presenting with uncontrolled infection, other autoimmune disease, pregnancy or lactation was left out. This clonotype was recorded at least ten times. No antigen is known for it. Trimming stripped 0 bases from V and 5 bases from J, with 14 bases between. Germline V gene lookup returns CDR1 SGHTA and CDR2 FQGNSA. The CDR3 is made up of 15 amino acids. Researchers amplified the TCR beta CDR3 regions from RNA transcripts. The TCR CDR3 first-round RT-PCR relied on the HTBI primer set. TCRdb re-analysed the multiplex PCR reads in MiXCR, keeping a single row per CDR3 protein. In the table there are 500,000 to 800,000 distinct CDR3 sequences, 45% of which are singletons. Study outcomes and limitations: Ophthalmopathy onset followed model prediction by a median approximately 6.2 months.

This chain joins TRBV7-2 and TRBJ2-7; perhaps TRBD1 as D (6 bases). The sequence was obtained from an adult man with Graves' disease, either hyperthyroidism or ophthalmopathy (not recorded which). Specimen: peripheral blood or thyroid tissue (not recorded which). The CDR3, as DNA: TGTGCCAGCAGCTTAGCCCCGGCCAGGGGCCACGAGCAGTACTTC. Protein: CASSLAPARGHEQYF.